The entry below describes one T cell receptor (beta chain). CDR3 length: 15 residues. V lost 5 bases to trimming and J lost 0 bases; unmatched junction nucleotides: 4. Germline V gene sequence: CDR1 SGHTA, CDR2 FQGNSA. This sample was taken from a study of T-cell memory formation after mild COVID-19. TCRdb re-analysed the 5' RACE reads in MiXCR, keeping a single row per CDR3 protein. The table has hundreds of thousands of distinct CDR3 sequences, roughly 20% seen once. Sequencing used PBMCs or a T cell subset sorted from them (not recorded which). The J gene is TRBJ1-5, the V gene TRBV7-2, with 7 bases fitting TRBD1. The sequence was collected from an adult woman who had mild COVID-19 (a few samples of this study predate the infection). Cell type and time point are not known. The CDR3 nucleotides read TGTGCCAGCAGCCGGGACAGATATAGCAATCAGCCCCAGCATTTT. Its translation: CASSRDRYSNQPQHF. The full variable domain, its missing parts supplied by reference TRBV7-2 and TRBJ1-5, is GAGVSQSPSNKVTEKGKDVELRCDPISGHTALYWYRQSLGQGLEFLIYFQGNSAPDKSGLPSDRFSAERTGGSVSTLTIQRTQQEDSAVYLCASSRDRYSNQPQHFGDGTRLSIL.